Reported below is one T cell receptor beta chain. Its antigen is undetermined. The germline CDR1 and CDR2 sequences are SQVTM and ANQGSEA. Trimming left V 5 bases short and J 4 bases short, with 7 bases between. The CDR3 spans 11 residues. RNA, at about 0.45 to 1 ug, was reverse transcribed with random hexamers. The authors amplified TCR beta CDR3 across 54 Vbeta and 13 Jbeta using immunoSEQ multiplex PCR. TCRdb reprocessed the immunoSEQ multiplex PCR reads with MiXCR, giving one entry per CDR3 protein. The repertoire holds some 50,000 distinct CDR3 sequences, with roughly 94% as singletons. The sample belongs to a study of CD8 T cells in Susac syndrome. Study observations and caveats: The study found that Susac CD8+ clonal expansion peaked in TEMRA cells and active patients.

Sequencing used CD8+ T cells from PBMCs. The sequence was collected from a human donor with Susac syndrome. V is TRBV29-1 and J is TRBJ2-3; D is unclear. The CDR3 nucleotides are TGCAGCGTTCCTTCGCCAGATACGCAGTATTTT. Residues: CSVPSPDTQYF.